This paragraph reports one T cell receptor beta chain. The target antigen is unknown. The CDR3 runs 12 residues. Between the trimmed V and J ends, which lost 3 bases and 7 bases, there was a span of 10 bases. Germline CDR1 MDHEN, CDR2 SYDVKM. These data are taken from a study of cytomegalovirus exposure and HLA in healthy donors. Study observations and caveats: Some TCR beta chains (about 180 of them) were listed as cytomegalovirus-associated. Trimming of TCR beta V- and J-genes showed a link, identified in a later analysis, to a missense DCLRE1C variant.

Use of 60 Vbeta and 13 Jbeta primers characterized the PCR. Clones were read by immunoSEQ multiplex PCR, and TCRdb kept only the in-frame ones, dropping some. Among 150,000 or so clones listed, just under 80% were seen once. V gene TRBV28 combines with J gene TRBJ2-7; no firm D call. The specimen was PBMCs. The TCR was taken from a woman aged 45-65 years in good health and CMV-seropositive. The CDR3 here is CASSFTPREQYF. For the CDR3, the DNA is TGTGCCAGCAGTTTTACTCCTCGGGAGCAGTACTTC.